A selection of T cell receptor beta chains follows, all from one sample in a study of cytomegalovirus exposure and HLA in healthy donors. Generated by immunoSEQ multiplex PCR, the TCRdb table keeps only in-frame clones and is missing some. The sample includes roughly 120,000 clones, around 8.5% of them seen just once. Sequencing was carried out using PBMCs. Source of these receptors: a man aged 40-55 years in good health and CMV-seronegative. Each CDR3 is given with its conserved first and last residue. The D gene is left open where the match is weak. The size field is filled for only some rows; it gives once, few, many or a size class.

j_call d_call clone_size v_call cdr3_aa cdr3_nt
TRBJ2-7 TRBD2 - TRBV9 CASSVGPSGGYEQYF TGTGCCAGCAGCGTAGGTCCTAGCGGGGGGTACGAGCAGTACTTC
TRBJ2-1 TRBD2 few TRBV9 CASSTGTRDNEQFF TGTGCCAGCAGCACCGGGACTAGGGACAATGAGCAGTTCTTC
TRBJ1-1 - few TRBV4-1 CASSQNGGGKNTEAFF TGCGCCAGCAGCCAAAACGGAGGAGGGAAGAACACTGAAGCTTTCTTT
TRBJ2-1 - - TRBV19 CASSLRTATYNEQFF TGTGCCAGTAGTCTCCGGACAGCTACCTACAATGAGCAGTTCTTC
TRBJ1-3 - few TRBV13 CASRGPGNTIYF TGTGCCAGCAGGGGGCCAGGAAACACCATATATTTT
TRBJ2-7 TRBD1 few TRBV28 CASQDRAMTYEQYF TGTGCCAGCCAGGACAGGGCAATGACCTACGAGCAGTACTTC
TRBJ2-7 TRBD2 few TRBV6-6 CASSYATSGGYEQYF TGTGCCAGCAGTTACGCCACTAGCGGGGGCTACGAGCAGTACTTC
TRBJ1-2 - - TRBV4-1 CASSQGEVKNGYTF TGCGCCAGCAGCCAAGGAGAAGTTAAAAATGGCTACACCTTC
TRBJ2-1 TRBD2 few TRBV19 CASSRGLAGYSYNEQFF TGTGCCAGTAGTAGAGGACTAGCGGGGTACTCCTACAATGAGCAGTTCTTC
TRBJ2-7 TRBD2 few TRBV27 CASGTSGGYYEQYF TGTGCCAGCGGGACTAGCGGGGGATATTACGAGCAGTACTTC
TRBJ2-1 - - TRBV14 CASSPGGGGADEQFF TGTGCCAGCAGCCCTGGCGGAGGGGGGGCCGATGAGCAGTTCTTC
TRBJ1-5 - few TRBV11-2 CASSLGMNIQPQHF TGTGCCAGCAGCTTAGGAATGAACATACAGCCCCAGCATTTT
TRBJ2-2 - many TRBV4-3 CASSQVLDTGELFF TGCGCCAGCAGCCAAGTGCTAGACACCGGGGAGCTGTTTTTT
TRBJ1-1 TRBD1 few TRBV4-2 CASSQGTGLNTEAFF TGTGCCAGCAGCCAGGGGACAGGGTTGAACACTGAAGCTTTCTTT
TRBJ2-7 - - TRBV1 CTSRLRASGGYEQYF TGCACCAGCAGGCTAAGGGCTAGCGGGGGCTACGAGCAGTACTTC
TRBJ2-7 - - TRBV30 CAWSVLTGEQYF TGCGCCTGGAGTGTACTAACAGGCGAGCAGTACTTC
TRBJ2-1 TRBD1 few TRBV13 CASSLGDRVENEQFF TGTGCCAGCAGCTTAGGAGACAGGGTGGAAAATGAGCAGTTCTTC
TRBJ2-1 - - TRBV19 CASSTGYNEQFF TGTGCCAGTAGTACAGGGTACAATGAGCAGTTCTTC
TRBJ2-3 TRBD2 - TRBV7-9 CASSGTSGANTQYF TGTGCCAGCAGCGGGACTAGCGGGGCTAATACGCAGTATTTT
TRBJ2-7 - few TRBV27 CASSFSSSYEQYF TGTGCCAGCAGTTTCTCGAGCTCCTACGAGCAGTACTTC
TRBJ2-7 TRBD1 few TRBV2 CASIRDTGVLSYEQYF TGTGCCAGCATCCGAGACACAGGGGTTCTGAGCTACGAGCAGTACTTC
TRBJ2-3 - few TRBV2 CAKRVDSTDTQYF TGTGCCAAACGAGTAGATAGCACAGATACGCAGTATTTT
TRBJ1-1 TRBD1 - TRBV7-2 CASSFGRDRLYTEAFF TGTGCCAGCAGCTTTGGCCGGGACAGGTTGTACACTGAAGCTTTCTTT
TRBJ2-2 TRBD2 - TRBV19 CASRASGGTGELFF TGTGCCAGTAGGGCTAGCGGGGGAACCGGGGAGCTGTTTTTT
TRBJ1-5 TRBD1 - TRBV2 CASSEGQGVLQPQHF TGTGCCAGCAGTGAGGGACAGGGGGTGTTGCAGCCCCAGCATTTT
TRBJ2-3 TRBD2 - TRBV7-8 CASSLNPLAGGAPDTQYF TGTGCCAGCAGCTTAAATCCGCTAGCGGGGGGGGCCCCAGATACGCAGTATTTT
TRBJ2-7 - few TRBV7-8 CASSLASGFHYEQYF TGTGCCAGCAGCTTAGCGAGCGGATTCCACTACGAGCAGTACTTC
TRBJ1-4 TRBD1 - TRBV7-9 CASSLGQGNEKLFF TGTGCCAGCAGCTTAGGACAGGGAAATGAAAAACTGTTTTTT
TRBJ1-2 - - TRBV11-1 CASSSWAFYGYTF TGTGCCAGCAGCTCCTGGGCCTTCTATGGCTACACCTTC
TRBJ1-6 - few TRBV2 CASRDIPSPLHF TGTGCCAGCAGGGACATCCCTTCACCCCTCCACTTT
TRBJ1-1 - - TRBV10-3 CAISGAGMNTEAFF TGTGCCATCAGTGGGGCAGGCATGAACACTGAAGCTTTCTTT
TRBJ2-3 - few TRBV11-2 CASRRGADTQYF TGTGCCAGCAGGCGGGGCGCAGATACGCAGTATTTT
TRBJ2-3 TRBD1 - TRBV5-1 CASSLGQGEVDTQYF TGCGCCAGCAGCTTGGGACAGGGGGAGGTAGATACGCAGTATTTT
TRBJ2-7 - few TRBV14 CASSQPGWREQYF TGTGCCAGCAGCCAGCCGGGGTGGAGGGAGCAGTACTTC
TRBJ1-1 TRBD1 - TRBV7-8 CASSFDRASNTEAFF TGTGCCAGCAGCTTCGACAGGGCCTCGAACACTGAAGCTTTCTTT
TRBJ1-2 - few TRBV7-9 CASSLTRESDYGYTF TGTGCCAGCAGCCTGACCCGGGAAAGCGACTATGGCTACACCTTC
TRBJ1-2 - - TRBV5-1 CASSLVAGKDGYTF TGCGCCAGCAGCTTGGTTGCGGGTAAAGATGGCTACACCTTC
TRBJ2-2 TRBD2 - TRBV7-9 CASSLPTSGGTGELFF TGTGCCAGCAGCTTACCTACTAGCGGGGGGACCGGGGAGCTGTTTTTT
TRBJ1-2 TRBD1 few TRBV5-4 CASSPLGQDYGYTF TGTGCCAGCAGCCCCCTTGGACAGGACTATGGCTACACCTTC
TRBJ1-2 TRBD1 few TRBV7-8 CASSPRTGGVWDGYTF TGTGCCAGCAGCCCGCGGACAGGGGGAGTTTGGGATGGCTACACCTTC
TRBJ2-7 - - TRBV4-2 CASSPRVSYEQYF TGTGCCAGCAGCCCCAGGGTTTCCTACGAGCAGTACTTC
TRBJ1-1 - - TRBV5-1 CASSSDSEAFF TGCGCCAGCAGCTCGGACTCTGAAGCTTTCTTT
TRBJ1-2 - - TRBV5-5 CASSLDTATNYGYTF TGTGCCAGCAGCTTGGATACAGCCACTAACTATGGCTACACCTTC
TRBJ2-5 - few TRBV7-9 CASSSAGGGGQETQYF TGTGCCAGCAGCTCCGCAGGGGGTGGGGGGCAAGAGACCCAGTACTTC
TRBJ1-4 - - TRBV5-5 CASSLAGGKEKLFF TGTGCCAGCAGCTTGGCCGGGGGGAAAGAAAAACTGTTTTTT
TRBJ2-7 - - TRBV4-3 CASSQDGYEQYF TGCGCCAGCAGCCAAGACGGTTACGAGCAGTACTTC
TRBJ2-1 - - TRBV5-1 CASSLAHTGIVYEQFF TGCGCCAGCAGCTTGGCCCACACAGGGATCGTATATGAGCAGTTCTTC
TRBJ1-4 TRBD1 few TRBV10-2 CASRGGTGFNEKLFF TGCGCCAGCCGGGGAGGGACAGGGTTTAATGAAAAACTGTTTTTT
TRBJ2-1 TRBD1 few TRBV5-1 CASSFGTGGRDEQFF TGCGCCAGCAGCTTCGGGACAGGGGGCCGGGATGAGCAGTTCTTC
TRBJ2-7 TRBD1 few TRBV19 CASSTPGQGNEQYF TGTGCCAGTAGTACGCCGGGACAGGGAAACGAGCAGTACTTC
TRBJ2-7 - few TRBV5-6 CASSRTDYEQYF TGTGCCAGCAGCAGGACAGACTACGAGCAGTACTTC
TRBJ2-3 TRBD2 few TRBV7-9 CASSLSLAGRTDTQYF TGTGCCAGCAGCTTATCACTAGCGGGGAGGACAGATACGCAGTATTTT
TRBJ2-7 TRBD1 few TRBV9 CASSASGQGTYEQYF TGTGCCAGCAGCGCTTCCGGACAGGGGACCTACGAGCAGTACTTC
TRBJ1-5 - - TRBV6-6 CASSRKGEPQHF TGTGCCAGCAGCCGCAAAGGGGAGCCCCAGCATTTT